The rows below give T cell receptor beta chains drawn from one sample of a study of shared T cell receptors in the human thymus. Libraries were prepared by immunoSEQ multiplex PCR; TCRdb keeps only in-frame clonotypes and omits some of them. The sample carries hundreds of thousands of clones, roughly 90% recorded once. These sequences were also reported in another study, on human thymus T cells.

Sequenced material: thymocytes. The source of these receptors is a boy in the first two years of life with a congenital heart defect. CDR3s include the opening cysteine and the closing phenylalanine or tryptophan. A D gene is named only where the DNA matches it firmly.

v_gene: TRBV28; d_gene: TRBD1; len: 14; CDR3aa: CASSRDRGNTEAFF
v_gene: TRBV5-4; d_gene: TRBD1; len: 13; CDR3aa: CASRGTGPNEQYF
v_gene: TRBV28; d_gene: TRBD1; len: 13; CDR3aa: CASTLQGGREAFF
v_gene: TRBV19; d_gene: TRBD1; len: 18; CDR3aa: CASSAQPKGDRGGDEQYF
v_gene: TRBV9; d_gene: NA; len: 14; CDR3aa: CASSPNREYHEQYF
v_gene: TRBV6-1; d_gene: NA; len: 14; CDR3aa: CASSELDNQETQYF
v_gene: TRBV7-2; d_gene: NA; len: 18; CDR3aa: CASSSTPVGRFERETQYF
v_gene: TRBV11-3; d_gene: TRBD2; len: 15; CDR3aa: CASSWGLAGGNEQFF
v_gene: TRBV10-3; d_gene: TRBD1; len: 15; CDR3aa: CAINRDSRSGNTIYF
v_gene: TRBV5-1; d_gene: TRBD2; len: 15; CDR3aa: CASRKGSGGRDTQYF
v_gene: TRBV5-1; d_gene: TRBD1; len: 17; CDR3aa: CASSFRDREYVSYEQYF
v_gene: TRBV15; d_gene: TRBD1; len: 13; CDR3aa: CATSGGQGGPQHF
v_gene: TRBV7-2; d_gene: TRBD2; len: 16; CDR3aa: CARLTSGAPGAYEQYF
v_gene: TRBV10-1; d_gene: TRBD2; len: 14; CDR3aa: CASSDGRAYNEQFF
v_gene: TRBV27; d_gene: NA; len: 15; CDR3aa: CASSLWPRTVYEQYF
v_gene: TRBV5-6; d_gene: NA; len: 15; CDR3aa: CASRCRGARDTEAFF
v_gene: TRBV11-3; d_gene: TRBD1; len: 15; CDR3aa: CASSQTGGRFYEQYF
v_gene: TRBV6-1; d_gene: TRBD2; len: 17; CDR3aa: CASSELAGADGIYEQYF
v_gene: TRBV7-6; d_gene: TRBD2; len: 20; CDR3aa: CASSSGLAPRVPSSTDTQYF
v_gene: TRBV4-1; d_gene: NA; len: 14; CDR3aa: CASSPLFRYNEQFF
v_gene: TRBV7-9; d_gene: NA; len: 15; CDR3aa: CASTPTGDGVFEQYF
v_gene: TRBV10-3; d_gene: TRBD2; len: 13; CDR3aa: CAISPGLGYEQYF
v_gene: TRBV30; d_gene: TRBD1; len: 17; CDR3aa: CAWSPSPDRGLVHEQYF
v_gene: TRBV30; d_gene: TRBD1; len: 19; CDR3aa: CAWSVRSWTGVHADYGYTF
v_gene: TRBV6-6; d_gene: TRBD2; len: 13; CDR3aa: CASSRLADGELFF
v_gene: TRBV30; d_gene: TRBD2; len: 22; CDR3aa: CAWSVRASGSGICKASYNEQFF
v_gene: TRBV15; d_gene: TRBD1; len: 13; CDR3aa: CASRDSSNYGYTF
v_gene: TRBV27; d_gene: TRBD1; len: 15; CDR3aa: CASRGQGATNEKLFF
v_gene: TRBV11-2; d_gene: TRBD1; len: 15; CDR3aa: CASSPPRGRGETQYF
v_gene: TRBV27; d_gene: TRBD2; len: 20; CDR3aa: CASRRAAGTSGRRWNNEQFF
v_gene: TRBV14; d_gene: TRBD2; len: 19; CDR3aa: CASSQLGTSGRAGGETQYF
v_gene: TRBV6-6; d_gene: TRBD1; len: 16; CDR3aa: CASNGTGGGGDTEAFF
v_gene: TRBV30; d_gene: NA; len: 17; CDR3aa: CAWSVPGVWGYNSPLHF
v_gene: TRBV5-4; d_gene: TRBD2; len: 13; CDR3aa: CASSGTSGRAQYF
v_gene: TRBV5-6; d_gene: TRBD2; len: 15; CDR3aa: CASSLELAGAYEQYF
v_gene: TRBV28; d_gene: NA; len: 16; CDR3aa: CASSLCPAGPGYEQYF
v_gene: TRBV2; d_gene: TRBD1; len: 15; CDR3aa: CASSAGTVSYNEQFF